Shown below are 9 T cell receptor beta chains from a single sample sequenced in a study of blood T cell repertoires in COVID-19. Method: immunoSEQ multiplex PCR; TCRdb's copy keeps in-frame clones and lacks some. The sample lists approximately 150,000 clones; roughly 86% were seen once. Sequencing used peripheral blood. Source of these receptors: a woman aged 50 to 60 with acute or convalescent COVID-19.

The chain links TRBV5-1 to TRBJ1-5; D is ambiguous. The CDR3 has 15 residues. CDR1 is SGHRS and CDR2 is YFSETQ in the germline V gene. The V gene lost 0 bases and the J gene lost 7 bases, with 14 bases spanning the gap. The CDR3: CASSLANHPGQPQHF. Written as DNA, the CDR3 is TGCGCCAGCAGCTTGGCCAACCACCCAGGACAGCCCCAGCATTTT.

The V call is TRBV28, the J call TRBJ1-5; TRBD1 might be the D (5 bases). V dropped 6 bases and J dropped 4 bases, with 13 bases sitting between them. This CDR3 is 14 amino acids long. CDR1 is MDHEN and CDR2 is SYDVKM in the germline V gene. In DNA form, the CDR3 reads TGTGCCAGCAGGTCCGGGGGAGAGAATCAGCCCCAGCATTTT. Translated, it gives CASRSGGENQPQHF. Variable domain in full (rest from reference TRBV28 and TRBJ1-5): DVKVTQSSRYLVKRTGEKVFLECVQDMDHENMFWYRQDPGLGLRLIYFSYDVKMKEKGDIPEGYSVSREKKERFSLILESASTNQTSMYLCASRSGGENQPQHFGDGTRLSIL.

This sequence joins TRBV5-4 and TRBJ1-1; D may be TRBD1 (5 bases). Germline CDR1 reads SGHNT; CDR2 reads YYREEE (reference sequence). The CDR3 has 16 residues. The V gene lost 4 bases and the J gene lost 2 bases, with 18 bases spanning the gap. The CDR3, as DNA: TGTGCCAGCAGCCTGGAACCGACAGACCCCAACACTGAAGCTTTCTTT. This translates into CASSLEPTDPNTEAFF. The full variable domain, with the rest looked up from reference TRBV5-4 and TRBJ1-1, is ETGVTQSPTHLIKTRGQQVTLRCSSQSGHNTVSWYQQALGQGPQFIFQYYREEENGRGNFPPRFSGLQFPNYSSELNVNALELDDSALYLCASSLEPTDPNTEAFFGQGTRLTVV.

This clone occurred a few times. The chain has TRBV5-1 and TRBJ1-1; D is ambiguous. The CDR3 has 13 residues. From germline, CDR1 is SGHRS and CDR2 YFSETQ. V was shortened by 3 bases and J by 6 bases, with 12 bases between the two germline ends. The CDR3 loop is CASSYNSRAEAFF. The CDR3 nucleotides read TGCGCCAGCAGCTATAACAGTAGAGCTGAAGCTTTCTTT.

This chain links TRBV6-5 with TRBJ1-1; TRBD1 agrees at 7 bases. V was clipped by 4 bases and J by 3 bases; unmatched bases: 5. Germline V gene data show CDR1 as MNHEY and CDR2 as SVGAGI. The CDR3 consists of 14 residues. CDR3 sequence reads: CASSSTGVYTEAFF. The DNA for the CDR3 is TGTGCCAGCAGTTCTACAGGGGTGTACACTGAAGCTTTCTTT.

The chain combines TRBV24-1 with TRBJ1-2; D gene uncertain. The CDR3 is 14 residues long. Trimming removed 0 bases at V and 4 bases at J, with 8 bases between. Germline V lookup: CDR1 KGHDR, CDR2 SFDVKD. CDR3 region: CATSDLSTSYGYTF. Written as DNA, the CDR3 is TGTGCCACCAGTGATTTGAGTACCAGCTATGGCTACACCTTC.

This clone was observed once. This rearrangement joins TRBV10-3 to TRBJ2-1; possible D gene TRBD2, 6 bases. V dropped 6 bases and J dropped 8 bases, with 11 bases sitting between them. Germline V gene sequence: CDR1 ENHRY, CDR2 SYGVKD. This CDR3 has 12 amino acids. CDR3 nucleotide sequence: TGTGCCATCAGCCAGGCGGGGCATGAGCAGTTCTTC. Translation gives CAISQAGHEQFF.

V and J are TRBV7-6 and TRBJ1-1; 7 nucleotides line up with TRBD1. This CDR3 is built from 14 residues. Germline V CDR1 and CDR2: SGHVS, FNYEAQ. J lost 1 base, V lost 1 base, and 0 bases had no gene match. CDR3 DNA: TGTGCCAGCAGCTTAGGACAGGGGAACACTGAAGCTTTCTTT. Amino acids: CASSLGQGNTEAFF.

The rearrangement joins TRBV19 to TRBJ2-3, with 13 positions matching TRBD2. Per the germline V gene, CDR1 is LNHDA and CDR2 is SQIVND (reference sequence). This CDR3 has 16 amino acids. V shed 4 bases and J 5 bases; nucleotides not matched to a gene: 6. The CDR3 region is CASSKGLAGYEDTQYF. The CDR3 DNA reads TGTGCCAGTAGTAAGGGACTAGCGGGATATGAAGATACGCAGTATTTT.